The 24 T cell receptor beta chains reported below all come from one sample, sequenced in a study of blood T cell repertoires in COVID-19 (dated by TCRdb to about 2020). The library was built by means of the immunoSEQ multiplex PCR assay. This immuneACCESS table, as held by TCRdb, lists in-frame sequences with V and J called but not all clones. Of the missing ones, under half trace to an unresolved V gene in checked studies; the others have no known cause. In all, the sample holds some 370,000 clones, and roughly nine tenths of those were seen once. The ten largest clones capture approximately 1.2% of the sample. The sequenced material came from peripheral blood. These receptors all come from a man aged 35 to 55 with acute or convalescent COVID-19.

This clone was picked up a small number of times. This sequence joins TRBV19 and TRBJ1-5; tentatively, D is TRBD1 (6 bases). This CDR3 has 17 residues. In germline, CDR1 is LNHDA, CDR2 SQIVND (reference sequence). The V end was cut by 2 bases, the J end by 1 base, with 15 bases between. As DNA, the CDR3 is TGTGCCAGTAGTATATTGGGGGCGGCAGGCAGCAATCAGCCCCAGCATTTT. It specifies CASSILGAAGSNQPQHF.

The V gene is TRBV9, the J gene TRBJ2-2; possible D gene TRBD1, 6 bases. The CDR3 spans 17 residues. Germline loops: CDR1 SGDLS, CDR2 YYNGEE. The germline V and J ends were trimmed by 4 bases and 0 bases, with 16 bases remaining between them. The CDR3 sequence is CASSTRTETANTGELFF. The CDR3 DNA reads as TGTGCCAGCAGCACCCGGACAGAAACAGCGAACACCGGGGAGCTGTTTTTT. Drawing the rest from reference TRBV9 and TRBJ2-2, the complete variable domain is DSGVTQTPKHLITATGQRVTLRCSPRSGDLSVYWYQQSLDQGLQFLIQYYNGEERAKGNILERFSAQQFPDLHSELNLSSLELGDSALYFCASSTRTETANTGELFFGEGSRLTVL.

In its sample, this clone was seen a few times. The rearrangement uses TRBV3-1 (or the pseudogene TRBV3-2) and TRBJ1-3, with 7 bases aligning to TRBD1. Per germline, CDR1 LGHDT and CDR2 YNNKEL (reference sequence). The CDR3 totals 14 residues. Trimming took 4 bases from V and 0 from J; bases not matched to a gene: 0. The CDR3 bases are TGTGCCAGCAGCCGGGACAGCTCTGGAAACACCATATATTTT. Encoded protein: CASSRDSSGNTIYF.

The CDR3 DNA reads as TGTGCCAGCAGTTTCACTTTCCAGACGGGGACTAATGAAAAACTGTTTTTT. Residues: CASSFTFQTGTNEKLFF. The chain carries TRBV7-9 and TRBJ1-4; D is uncertain. The CDR3 length is 17 residues. CDR1 and CDR2 (germline): SEHNR, FQNEAQ (reference sequence). Between the trimmed V and J ends, which lost 6 bases and 2 bases, there was a span of 19 bases. The full variable domain, rest sourced from reference TRBV7-9 and TRBJ1-4, is DTGVSQNPRHKITKRGQNVTFRCDPISEHNRLYWYRQTLGQGPEFLTYFQNEAQLEKSRLLSDRFSAERPKGSFSTLEIQRTEQGDSAMYLCASSFTFQTGTNEKLFFGSGTQLSVL.

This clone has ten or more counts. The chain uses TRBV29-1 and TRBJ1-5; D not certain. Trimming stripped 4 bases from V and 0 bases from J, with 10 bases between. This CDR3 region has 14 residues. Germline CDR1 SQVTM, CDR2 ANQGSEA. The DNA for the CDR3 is TGCAGCGTTGTTTCCACAGATAGCAATCAGCCCCAGCATTTT. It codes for CSVVSTDSNQPQHF.

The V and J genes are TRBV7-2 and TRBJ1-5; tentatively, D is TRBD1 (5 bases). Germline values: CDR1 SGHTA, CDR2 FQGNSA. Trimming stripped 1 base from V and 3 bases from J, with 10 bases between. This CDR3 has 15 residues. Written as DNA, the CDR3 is TGTGCCAGCAGCTTAGGGAGACAGCCCAATCAGCCCCAGCATTTT. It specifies CASSLGRQPNQPQHF.

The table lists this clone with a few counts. In DNA form, the CDR3 reads TGCGCCAGCAGCTTGGATTATTCACAGGGGGGGTTGAATGAGCAGTTCTTC. It specifies CASSLDYSQGGLNEQFF. J is TRBJ2-1 and V is TRBV5-1; maybe TRBD1 (8 bases). CDR1 and CDR2 from the germline V gene are SGHRS and YFSETQ. V was cut by 0 bases and J by 7 bases, with 20 bases left in between. The CDR3 extends over 17 amino acids.

CDR3 in amino acids: CASSLQGKRWYTF. Written as DNA, the CDR3 is TGTGCCAGCAGTTTACAGGGCAAACGTTGGTACACCTTC. The chain uses TRBV28 and TRBJ1-2, with TRBD1 as a possible D gene (5 bases). Germline V gene data show CDR1 as MDHEN and CDR2 as SYDVKM. V lost 2 bases and J 11 bases, leaving 15 bases between the germline ends. This CDR3 contains 13 residues.

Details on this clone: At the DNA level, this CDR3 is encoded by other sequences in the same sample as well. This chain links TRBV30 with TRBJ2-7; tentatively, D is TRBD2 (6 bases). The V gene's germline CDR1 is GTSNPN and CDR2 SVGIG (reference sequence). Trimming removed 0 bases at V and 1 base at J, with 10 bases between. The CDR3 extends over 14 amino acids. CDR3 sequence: CAWSVGRGSYEQYF. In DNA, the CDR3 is TGTGCCTGGAGTGTGGGGCGGGGATCCTACGAGCAGTACTTC.

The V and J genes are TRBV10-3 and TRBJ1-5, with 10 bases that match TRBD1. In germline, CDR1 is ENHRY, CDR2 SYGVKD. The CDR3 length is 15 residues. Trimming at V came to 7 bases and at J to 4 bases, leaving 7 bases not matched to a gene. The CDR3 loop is CAIKGQGNGNQPQHF. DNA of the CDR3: TGTGCCATCAAGGGACAGGGGAACGGTAATCAGCCCCAGCATTTT.

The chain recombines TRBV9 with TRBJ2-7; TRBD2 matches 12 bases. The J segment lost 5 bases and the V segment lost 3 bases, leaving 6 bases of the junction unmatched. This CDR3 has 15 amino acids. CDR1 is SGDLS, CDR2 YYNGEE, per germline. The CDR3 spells CASSARLAGDDEQYF. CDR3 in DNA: TGTGCCAGCAGCGCTAGACTAGCGGGAGACGACGAGCAGTACTTC.

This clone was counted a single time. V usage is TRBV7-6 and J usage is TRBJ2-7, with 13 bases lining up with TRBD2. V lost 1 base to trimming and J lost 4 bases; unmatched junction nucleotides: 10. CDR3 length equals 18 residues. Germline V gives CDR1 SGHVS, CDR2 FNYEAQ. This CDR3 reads CASSLGTLAGGPIYEQYF. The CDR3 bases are TGTGCCAGCAGCTTAGGGACACTAGCGGGAGGGCCTATTTACGAGCAGTACTTC.

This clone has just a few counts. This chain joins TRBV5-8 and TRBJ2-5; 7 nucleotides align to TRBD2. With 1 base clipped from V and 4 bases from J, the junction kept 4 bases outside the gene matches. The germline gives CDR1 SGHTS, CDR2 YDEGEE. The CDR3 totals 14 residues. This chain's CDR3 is CASSLMGGRETQYF. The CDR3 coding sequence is TGTGCCAGCAGCTTGATGGGGGGGAGAGAGACCCAGTACTTC.

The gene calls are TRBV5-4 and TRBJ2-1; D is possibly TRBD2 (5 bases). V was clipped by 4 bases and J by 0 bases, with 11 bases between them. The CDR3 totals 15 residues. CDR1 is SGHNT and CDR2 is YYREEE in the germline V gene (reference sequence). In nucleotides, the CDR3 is TGTGCCAGCAGCAGGACTGGTCGCTCCTACAATGAGCAGTTCTTC. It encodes CASSRTGRSYNEQFF.

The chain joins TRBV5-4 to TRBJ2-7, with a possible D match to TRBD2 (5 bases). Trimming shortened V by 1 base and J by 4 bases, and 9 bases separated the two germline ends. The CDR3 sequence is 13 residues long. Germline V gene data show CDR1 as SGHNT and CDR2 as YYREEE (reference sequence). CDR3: CASSLFGEYEQYF. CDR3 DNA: TGTGCCAGCAGCTTGTTCGGGGAGTACGAGCAGTACTTC.

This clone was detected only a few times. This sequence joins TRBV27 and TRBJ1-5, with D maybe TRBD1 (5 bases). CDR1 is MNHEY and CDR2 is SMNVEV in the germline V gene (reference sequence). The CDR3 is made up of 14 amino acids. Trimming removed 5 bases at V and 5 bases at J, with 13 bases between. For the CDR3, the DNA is TGTGCCAGCAGTCAAAGTCGACAGTATCAGCCCCAGCATTTT. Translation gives CASSQSRQYQPQHF.

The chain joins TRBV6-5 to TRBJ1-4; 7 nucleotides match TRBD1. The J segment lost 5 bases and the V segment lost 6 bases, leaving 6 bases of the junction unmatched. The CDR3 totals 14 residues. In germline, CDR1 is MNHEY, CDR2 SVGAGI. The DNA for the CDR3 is TGTGCCAGCAGCCGAACAGGGGTGAATGAAAAACTGTTTTTT. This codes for CASSRTGVNEKLFF.

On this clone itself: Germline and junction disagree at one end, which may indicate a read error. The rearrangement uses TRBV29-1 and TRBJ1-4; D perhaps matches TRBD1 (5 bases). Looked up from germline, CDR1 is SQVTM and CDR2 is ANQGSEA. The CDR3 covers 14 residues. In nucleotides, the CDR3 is TGCAGCGTGGAAGGGGCAGGAGGTAATGAAAAACTGTTTTTT. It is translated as CSVEGAGGNEKLFF.

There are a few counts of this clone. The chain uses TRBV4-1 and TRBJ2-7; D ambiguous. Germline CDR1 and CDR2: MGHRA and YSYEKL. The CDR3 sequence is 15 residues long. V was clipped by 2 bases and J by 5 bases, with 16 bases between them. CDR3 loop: CASSQPRAGGHEQYF. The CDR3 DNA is TGCGCCAGCAGCCAACCAAGAGCCGGCGGCCACGAGCAGTACTTC.

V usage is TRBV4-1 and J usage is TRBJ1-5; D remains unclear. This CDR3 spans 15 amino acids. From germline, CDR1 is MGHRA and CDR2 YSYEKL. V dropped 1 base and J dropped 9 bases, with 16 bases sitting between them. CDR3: CASSQGSAGIAPQHF. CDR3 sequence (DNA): TGCGCCAGCAGCCAAGGATCCGCGGGGATAGCGCCCCAGCATTTT.

CDR3 amino acids: CASSLRPGTAETQYF. CDR3 in DNA: TGTGCCAGCAGCTTACGTCCGGGGACAGCAGAGACCCAGTACTTC. The chain recombines TRBV11-3 with TRBJ2-5; TRBD1 matches 7 bases. Germline V gene lookup returns CDR1 SGHNT and CDR2 YENEEA. Trimming removed 2 bases from V and 4 bases from J; junction bases left unmatched: 7. The CDR3 is 15 residues long.

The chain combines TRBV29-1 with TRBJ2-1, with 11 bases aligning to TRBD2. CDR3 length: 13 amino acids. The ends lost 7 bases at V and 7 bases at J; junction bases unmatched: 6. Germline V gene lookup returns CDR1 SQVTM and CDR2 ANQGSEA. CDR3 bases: TGCAGCGGCCATAGCGGGAGGGCGAATGAGCAGTTCTTC. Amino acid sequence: CSGHSGRANEQFF.

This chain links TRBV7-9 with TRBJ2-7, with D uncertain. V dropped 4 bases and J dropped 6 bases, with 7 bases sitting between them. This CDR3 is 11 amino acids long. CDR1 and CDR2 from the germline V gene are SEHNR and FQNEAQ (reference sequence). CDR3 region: CASSSTLEQYF. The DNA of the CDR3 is TGTGCCAGCAGCTCTACTCTCGAGCAGTACTTC. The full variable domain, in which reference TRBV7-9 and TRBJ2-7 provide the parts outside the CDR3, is DTGVSQNPRHKITKRGQNVTFRCDPISEHNRLYWYRQTLGQGPEFLTYFQNEAQLEKSRLLSDRFSAERPKGSFSTLEIQRTEQGDSAMYLCASSSTLEQYFGPGTRLTVT.

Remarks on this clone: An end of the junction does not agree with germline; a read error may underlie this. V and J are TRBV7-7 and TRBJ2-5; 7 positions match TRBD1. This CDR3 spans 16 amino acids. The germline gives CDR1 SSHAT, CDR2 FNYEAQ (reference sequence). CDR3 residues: CASSLAWGQSQETQYF. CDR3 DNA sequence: TGTGCTAGCAGCTTAGCTTGGGGACAGTCCCAAGAGACCCAGTACTTC.